This TCR beta chain is from a study of cytomegalovirus exposure and HLA in healthy donors. General observations from the study: Later analysis showed TCR association rates varying by HLA locus, highest for DRB1 and lowest for HLA-C.

PCR used 60 Vbeta primers and 13 Jbeta primers. TCRdb's table, derived via immunoSEQ multiplex PCR, lists solely in-frame clones and lacks some. The sample records 120,000 or so clones, about 80% being singletons. Germline CDR1 is LNHDA and CDR2 is SQIVND (reference sequence). V lost 11 bases to trimming and J lost 6 bases; unmatched junction nucleotides: 6. The CDR3 is 12 amino acids. On this clone: The antigen is unknown.

V and J are TRBV19 and TRBJ1-5, with 8 bases matching TRBD1. Input material: PBMCs. The clonotype comes from a female donor in good health and CMV-seropositive. The CDR3 nucleotides are TGTGCCGCCGGACAGGGAAGTCAGCCCCAGCATTTT. Its translation is CAAGQGSQPQHF.